The present TCR beta chain was sequenced within a study of molecular identifiers for immune sequencing clone quantification. The study's findings and limits: Whereas naive cells kept under 1% of molecules in clones above 20 RNA copies, such clones held over 98% in effectors.

Making the bulk TCR libraries relied on previously described methods and listed TCR primers. TCRdb ran MiXCR on the PCR reads and lists one entry per CDR3 protein. The data contain a few hundred thousand distinct CDR3 sequences, over 20% of them singletons. This clonotype has only a few counts. The antigen remains undetermined. The authors sorted naive CD8 T cells as CD8+CD4-CCR7+CD45RA+. Germline V gene sequence: CDR1 DFQATT, CDR2 SNEGSKA (reference sequence). This CDR3 has 10 amino acids. V lost 3 bases, J lost 6 bases, and 5 bases lay in between. This receptor was taken from a human donor in good health. Some libraries in this study had Jurkat cell RNA spiked in. The chain recombines TRBV20-1 with TRBJ1-2; D is ambiguous. The sample taken for sequencing was naive CD8+ T cells from blood, with Jurkat cell RNA spiked in. As for subset: FACS-sorted CD8+CD4-CCR7+CD45RA+ naive T cells. The CDR3 nucleotides read TGCAGTGCTAGTCCTCATGGCTACACCTTC. Translated, it gives CSASPHGYTF.